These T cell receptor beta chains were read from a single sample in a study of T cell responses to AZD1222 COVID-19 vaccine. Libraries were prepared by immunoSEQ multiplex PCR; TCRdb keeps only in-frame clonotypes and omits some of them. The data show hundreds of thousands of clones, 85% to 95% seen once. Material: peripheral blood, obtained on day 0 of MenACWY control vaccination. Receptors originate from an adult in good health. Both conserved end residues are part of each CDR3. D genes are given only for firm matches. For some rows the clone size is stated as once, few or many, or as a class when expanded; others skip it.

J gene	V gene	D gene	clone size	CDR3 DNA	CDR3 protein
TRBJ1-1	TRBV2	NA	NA	TGTGCCAGCAGTGCGTCCGGTGAAGCTTTCTTT	CASSASGEAFF
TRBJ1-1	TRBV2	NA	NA	TGTGCCAGCAGTGTAGCGATGAACACTGAAGCTTTCTTT	CASSVAMNTEAFF
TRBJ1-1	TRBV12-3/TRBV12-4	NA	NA	TGTGCCAGCAGTTTATCGGCAGGGCCCGAAGCTTTCTTT	CASSLSAGPEAFF
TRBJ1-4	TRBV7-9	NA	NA	TGTGCCAGCAGCCCGGTGGGTGAAAAACTGTTTTTT	CASSPVGEKLFF
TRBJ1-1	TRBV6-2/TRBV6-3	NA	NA	TGTGCCAGCAGTTACAGGGCGGGGAGGACTGAAGCTTTCTTT	CASSYRAGRTEAFF
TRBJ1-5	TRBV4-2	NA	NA	TGTGCCAGCAGCCTAACGCCGAGTGGGAGCAATCAGCCCCAGCATTTT	CASSLTPSGSNQPQHF
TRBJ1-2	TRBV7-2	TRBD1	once	TGTGCCAGCAGCGCTAGCCGGGACAGCTATGGCTACACCTTC	CASSASRDSYGYTF
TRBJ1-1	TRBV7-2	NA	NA	TGTGCCAGCAGCTTAGCGACGGGGGTTGGGAGGACTGAAGCTTTCTTT	CASSLATGVGRTEAFF
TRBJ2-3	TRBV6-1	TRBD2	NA	TGTGCCAGCAGCCGGGGGGGCTCGAAAGATACGCAGTATTTT	CASSRGGSKDTQYF
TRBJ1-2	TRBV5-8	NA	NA	TGTGCCAGCAGCTCACACGCCAGGAATTACTATGGCTACACCTTC	CASSSHARNYYGYTF
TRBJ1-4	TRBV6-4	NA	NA	TGTGCCAGCCCGACGGGGGCGTCTAATGAAAAACTGTTTTTT	CASPTGASNEKLFF
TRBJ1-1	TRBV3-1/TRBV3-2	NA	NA	TGTGCCAGCAGCCAAGTCAGTGGAGACACTGAAGCTTTCTTT	CASSQVSGDTEAFF
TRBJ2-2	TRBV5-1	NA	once	TGCGCCAGCAGCTTGGAACGGATAAGCAACGGGGAGCTGTTTTTT	CASSLERISNGELFF
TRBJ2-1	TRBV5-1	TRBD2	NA	TGCGCCAGCAGCTTAACTAGCGGGGGGGCGTTGGAGCAGTTCTTC	CASSLTSGGALEQFF
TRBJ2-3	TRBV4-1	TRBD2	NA	TGCGCCAGCAAAGAACTAGCGACAGATACGCAGTATTTT	CASKELATDTQYF
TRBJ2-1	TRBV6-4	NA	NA	TGTGCCAGCAGTGACAACAGGAACAAGCAGTTCTTC	CASSDNRNKQFF
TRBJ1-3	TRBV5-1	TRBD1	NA	TGCGCCAGCAGCTCAGCGACAGGGGGGATCTCTGGAAACACCATATATTTT	CASSSATGGISGNTIYF
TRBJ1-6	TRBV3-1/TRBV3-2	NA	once	TGTGCCAGCAGCCCTCCACGGCGGGGCGGTTCACCCCTCCACTTT	CASSPPRRGGSPLHF
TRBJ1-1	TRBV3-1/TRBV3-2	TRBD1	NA	TGTGCCAGCAGCCGACAGGGGGGCACTGAAGCTTTCTTT	CASSRQGGTEAFF
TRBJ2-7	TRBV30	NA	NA	TGTGCCTGGAGTCCCTGGCAGGGCGAGCAGTACTTC	CAWSPWQGEQYF
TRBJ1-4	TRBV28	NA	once	TGTGCCAGCATCGAATCGGGACCGATTTCCGAAAAACTGTTTTTT	CASIESGPISEKLFF
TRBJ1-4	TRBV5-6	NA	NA	TGTGCCAGCAGCTTGGCCGGGTTCAGTGAAAAACTGTTTTTT	CASSLAGFSEKLFF
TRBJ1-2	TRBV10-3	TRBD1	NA	TGTGCCATCAGTGGGGAGGGACAGTCCCCCCTCTATGGCTACACCTTC	CAISGEGQSPLYGYTF
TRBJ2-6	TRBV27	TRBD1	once	TGTGCCAGCAGTTCCTGGGGGCCACCGGGACAGTCCTCTGGGGCCAACGTCCTGACTTTC	CASSSWGPPGQSSGANVLTF
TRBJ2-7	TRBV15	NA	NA	TGTGCCACCAGCAGAGTAGGCAGGGGCTCCTACGAGCAGTACTTC	CATSRVGRGSYEQYF
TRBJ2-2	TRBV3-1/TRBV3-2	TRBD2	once	TGTGCCAGCAGCCGTATGGCGGGGGGGCACACCGGGGAGCTGTTTTTT	CASSRMAGGHTGELFF
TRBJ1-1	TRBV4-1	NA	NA	TGCGCCAGCAGCCTCGGGGGTTTCAACACTGAAGCTTTCTTT	CASSLGGFNTEAFF
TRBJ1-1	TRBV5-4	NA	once	TGTGCCAGCAGCTCCTATCGACAATCCATGAACACTGAAGCTTTCTTT	CASSSYRQSMNTEAFF
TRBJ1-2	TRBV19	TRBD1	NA	TGTGCCAGTAGTCTTACAGGGGTCAACTATGGCTACACCTTC	CASSLTGVNYGYTF
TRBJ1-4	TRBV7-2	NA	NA	TGTGCCAGCAGTAGGGCCCCGGGGGAAAAACTGTTTTTT	CASSRAPGEKLFF